This paragraph covers one TCR beta chain sequence. As yet, its antigen is unknown. The source of the sample is a study of shared clonotypes between healthy human individuals. As for the study in general: Each donor's CD8 memory used one plate, CD8 naive two, each CD4 subset three. Study findings and constraints: In a few donors, approximately 5% of naive CD4 clonotypes appeared in common.

TCRdb's copy holds only in-frame clones and misses some; the assay was immunoSEQ multiplex PCR. The sample shows under 1,100,000 clones, 70% to 80% of them seen only once. V trimming: 6 bases; J trimming: 1 base; junction bases outside the gene matches: 7. CDR1 and CDR2 from the germline V gene are MNHNY and SVGAGI (reference sequence). The CDR3 runs 16 residues. V is TRBV6-6 and J is TRBJ2-5; 11 bases fit TRBD1. The sequenced sample consisted of memory CD4+ T cells sorted from blood. The subset here: CD45RA-negative fraction. The source is a man aged 18 to 30 in good health. The CDR3 DNA sequence: TGTGCCAGCAGAACCGGACAGGGGGCGCGCCAAGAGACCCAGTACTTC. It encodes CASRTGQGARQETQYF.